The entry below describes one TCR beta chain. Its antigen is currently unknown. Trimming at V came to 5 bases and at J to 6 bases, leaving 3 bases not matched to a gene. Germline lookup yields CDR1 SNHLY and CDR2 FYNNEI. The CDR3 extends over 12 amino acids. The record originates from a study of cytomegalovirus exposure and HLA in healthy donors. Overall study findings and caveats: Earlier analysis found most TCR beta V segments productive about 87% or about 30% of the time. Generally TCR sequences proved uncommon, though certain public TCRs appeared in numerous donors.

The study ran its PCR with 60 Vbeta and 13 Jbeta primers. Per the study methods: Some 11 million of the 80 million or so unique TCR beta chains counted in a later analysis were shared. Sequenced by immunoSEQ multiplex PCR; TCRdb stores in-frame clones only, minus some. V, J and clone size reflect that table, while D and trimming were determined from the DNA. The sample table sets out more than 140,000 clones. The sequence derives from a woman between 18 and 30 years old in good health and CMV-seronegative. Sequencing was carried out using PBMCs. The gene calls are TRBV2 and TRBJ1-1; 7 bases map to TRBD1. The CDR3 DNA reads TGTGCCAGCAGTAGACAGGGCGCTGAAGCTTTCTTT. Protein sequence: CASSRQGAEAFF.